Below, one T cell receptor (beta chain) is given with its context. The antigen remains undetermined. The V gene lost 4 bases and the J gene lost 4 bases, with 14 bases spanning the gap. The germline gives CDR1 SGHNT, CDR2 YYREEE (reference sequence). The CDR3 contains 14 residues. The repertoire was sequenced with immunoSEQ multiplex PCR; TCRdb's copy has only in-frame clones and lacks some. Altogether approximately 60,000 clones are present, roughly 95% being singletons, with the ten largest covering over 0.35%. This entry comes from a study of brain T cells in children with intractable seizures. Study-level results: Absence of clones before surgery may stem from lower sequencing depth. HCMV serostatus was not known, and viral specificity came from CDR3 similarity only.

The sequenced cases were selected for having the highest brain T cell transcript signatures. Pre-surgery treatment included at least one anti-epileptic drug. This receptor was taken from a boy less than two years old with focal cortical dysplasia and intractable seizures. The sequencing used peripheral blood, collected at surgery. The chain employs TRBV5-4 and TRBJ1-1, with D possibly being TRBD1 (5 bases). In DNA, the CDR3 is TGTGCCAGCAGCGCCAGGGTTATGGGCACTGAAGCTTTCTTT. This translates into CASSARVMGTEAFF.